These 30 T cell receptor beta chains share one sample of origin, sequenced in a study of somatic mutations in cytotoxic T cells in rheumatoid arthritis. TCRdb's table, derived via immunoSEQ multiplex PCR, lists solely in-frame clones and lacks some. The table has some 3,500 clones, approximately 80% seen once. Material for sequencing was CD8+ T cells sorted from blood. The receptors here all came from a man between 45 and 60 years old with rheumatoid arthritis.

The V and J genes are TRBV4-1 and TRBJ2-5; TRBD2 matches 7 bases. The V gene's germline CDR1 is MGHRA and CDR2 YSYEKL. V gave up 2 bases and J gave up 5 bases; unmatched junction bases: 11. The CDR3 has 16 amino acids. The CDR3 nucleotides are TGCGCCAGCAGCCAAAGGTTAGCGGGCCTGGAGGAGACCCAGTACTTC. It encodes CASSQRLAGLEETQYF.

V gene TRBV7-9 combines with J gene TRBJ2-3; 9 bases are a match to TRBD1. Germline V gene sequence: CDR1 SEHNR, CDR2 FQNEAQ (reference sequence). V was pared by 5 bases and J by 3 bases, with 6 bases of the junction left unmatched. There are 15 residues in the CDR3. CDR3 region: CASSRDRGRTDTQYF. CDR3 nucleotide sequence: TGTGCCAGCAGCCGCGACAGGGGGAGGACAGATACGCAGTATTTT.

This clone was seen only once. J is TRBJ2-3 and V is TRBV7-3, with 8 bases lining up with TRBD2. The CDR3 runs to 16 residues. Germline V lookup: CDR1 SGHTA, CDR2 FQGTGA. The V segment lost 1 base and the J segment 5 bases; nucleotides outside the gene matches: 8. In DNA, the CDR3 is TGTGCCAGCAGCTTAAGTTATGCGGGAGGTAAAGATACGCAGTATTTT. This translates into CASSLSYAGGKDTQYF.

Turning to this clone: Other nucleotide sequences in the sample specify the same CDR3. This chain links TRBV4-2 with TRBJ2-7; no clear D. This CDR3 is built from 12 residues. From germline, CDR1 is LGHNA and CDR2 YNFKEQ. V dropped 0 bases and J dropped 3 bases, with 3 bases sitting between them. The CDR3 DNA is TGTGCCAGCAGCCAAGACAGCTACGAGCAGTACTTC. Translated: CASSQDSYEQYF.

The chain carries TRBV30 and TRBJ1-1, with D unresolved. The CDR3 covers 11 residues. Germline values: CDR1 GTSNPN, CDR2 SVGIG (reference sequence). V lost 0 bases to trimming and J lost 7 bases, with 6 bases between them. For the CDR3, the DNA is TGTGCCTGGAGTGTCGGACTTGAAGCTTTCTTT. Translated, it gives CAWSVGLEAFF.

The chain has TRBV19 and TRBJ1-3, with TRBD1 matching over 10 bases. CDR3 length: 19 residues. The V segment lost 5 bases and the J segment 4 bases; nucleotides outside the gene matches: 17. CDR1 LNHDA and CDR2 SQIVND come from the germline V gene (reference sequence). CDR3 DNA sequence: TGTGCCAGTAGTCTCCGACCCGGGACAGGGGATTCGAGGGGAAACACCATATATTTT. Translating gives CASSLRPGTGDSRGNTIYF.

The genes are TRBV25-1 and TRBJ2-2; tentatively, D is TRBD2 (5 bases). The CDR3 is 14 amino acids. Trimming took 4 bases from V and 3 from J, leaving 9 bases between them. CDR1 is MGHDK, CDR2 SYGVNS, per germline. CDR3 nucleotide sequence: TGTGCCAGCAGTGCGGGAAGGGACACCGGGGAGCTGTTTTTT. Protein sequence: CASSAGRDTGELFF.

The chain recombines TRBV6-5 with TRBJ2-1; TRBD1 aligns across 7 bases. V was clipped by 6 bases and J by 8 bases; unmatched bases: 13. Per the germline V gene, CDR1 is MNHEY and CDR2 is SVGAGI. The CDR3 contains 15 residues. The CDR3 DNA reads as TGTGCCAGCAGAAACGGACAGGCCCCCGCGGATGAGCAGTTCTTC. Its translation is CASRNGQAPADEQFF.

The V gene is TRBV23-1, the J gene TRBJ2-7; D gene ambiguous. TRBV23-1 is an ORF, with its function uncertain. V was shortened by 10 bases and J by 0 bases, with 25 bases between the two germline ends. The length of the CDR3 is 17 residues. The DNA of the CDR3 is TGCGCCACCACCCCCGTTAAGCCCAAAGCCGACTCCTACGAGCAGTACTTC. Translated: CATTPVKPKADSYEQYF.

The chain uses TRBV6-5 and TRBJ2-7; no reliable D call. Germline V gene sequence: CDR1 MNHEY, CDR2 SVGAGI. The germline V and J ends were trimmed by 2 bases and 7 bases, with 12 bases remaining between them. The CDR3 is 13 amino acids. The CDR3 here is CASSYGYETEQYF. CDR3 DNA sequence: TGTGCCAGCAGTTACGGATACGAGACTGAGCAGTACTTC.

The rearrangement joins TRBV28 to TRBJ1-5; 7 bases map to TRBD1. Per the germline V gene, CDR1 is MDHEN and CDR2 is SYDVKM. J lost 8 bases, V lost 6 bases, and 10 bases had no gene match. The CDR3 sequence is 14 residues long. The CDR3 DNA sequence: TGTGCCAGCAGCCGGGACAGCACCTCCGAGCCCCAGCATTTT. Its protein is CASSRDSTSEPQHF.

V usage is TRBV5-4 and J usage is TRBJ2-3; 9 nucleotides align to TRBD1. This CDR3 has 14 amino acids. The germline CDR1 and CDR2 sequences are SGHNT and YYREEE (reference sequence). With 4 bases clipped from V and 10 bases from J, the junction kept 10 bases outside the gene matches. Here the CDR3 DNA reads TGTGCCAGCAGCCCCCCGGGACAGGGAAATCCGCAGTATTTT. Translating it yields CASSPPGQGNPQYF.

This chain connects TRBV7-9 to TRBJ1-2; 7 nucleotides match TRBD1. From germline, CDR1 is SEHNR and CDR2 FQNEAQ (reference sequence). The CDR3 spans 13 residues. V trimming: 8 bases; J trimming: 8 bases; junction bases outside the gene matches: 11. In DNA, the CDR3 is TGTGCCAGCGGTTCCGGGACAGCGACCGGCTACACCTTC. As protein: CASGSGTATGYTF.

V gene TRBV27 combines with J gene TRBJ2-5, with 9 bases fitting TRBD1. The CDR3 spans 14 residues. The ends lost 6 bases at V and 11 bases at J; junction bases unmatched: 13. Germline V lookup: CDR1 MNHEY, CDR2 SMNVEV (reference sequence). CDR3 in amino acids: CASRAGTGTGEQYF. The CDR3 DNA sequence: TGTGCCAGCAGGGCCGGGACAGGGACGGGGGAGCAGTACTTC.

The chain combines TRBV7-6 with TRBJ2-7, with 9 bases that match TRBD1. The CDR3 consists of 13 residues. Germline-derived CDR1 and CDR2 are SGHVS and FNYEAQ. Unmatched junction bases numbered 5, after V lost 4 bases and J lost 7 bases. For the CDR3, the DNA is TGTGCCAGCAGCTCCGGACAGGGGAGGGAGCAGTACTTC. Encoded protein: CASSSGQGREQYF.

The chain couples TRBV6-1 to TRBJ1-5, with a weak D call TRBD1 (6 bases). V lost 4 bases to trimming and J lost 4 bases, with 14 bases between them. This CDR3 spans 15 amino acids. Germline assignment: CDR1 MNHNS and CDR2 SASEGT. The CDR3 reads CASSVPGQRNQPQHF. The CDR3, as DNA: TGTGCCAGCAGTGTACCCGGACAGAGAAATCAGCCCCAGCATTTT.

The V call is TRBV9, the J call TRBJ2-7; 8 bases are shared with TRBD2. V lost 4 bases, J lost 7 bases, and 13 bases stayed unmatched. Germline V CDR1 and CDR2: SGDLS, YYNGEE. CDR3 size: 15 residues. The CDR3 protein is CASSLHRGGAGEQYF. In DNA, the CDR3 is TGTGCCAGCAGCCTCCACCGGGGGGGGGCGGGGGAGCAGTACTTC.

This clone is deemed large. The chain combines TRBV27 with TRBJ1-3; D not resolved. The germline gives CDR1 MNHEY, CDR2 SMNVEV (reference sequence). The germline V and J ends were trimmed by 0 bases and 4 bases, with 4 bases remaining between them. The CDR3 contains 13 residues. The CDR3 region has the DNA TGTGCCAGCAGTTTATCTCTGGGAAACACCATATATTTT. As protein: CASSLSLGNTIYF.

The chain joins TRBV28 to TRBJ2-7; tentative D call: TRBD2 (6 bases). V was trimmed by 5 bases and J by 5 bases, leaving 22 bases between them. The CDR3 loop spans 16 amino acids. The germline V gene encodes CDR1 MDHEN and CDR2 SYDVKM. This CDR3 is CASSRRRVYARDEQYF. CDR3 in DNA: TGTGCCAGCAGTCGCCGGAGGGTTTATGCAAGGGACGAGCAGTACTTC. The full variable domain, rest sourced from reference TRBV28 and TRBJ2-7, is DVKVTQSSRYLVKRTGEKVFLECVQDMDHENMFWYRQDPGLGLRLIYFSYDVKMKEKGDIPEGYSVSREKKERFSLILESASTNQTSMYLCASSRRRVYARDEQYFGPGTRLTVT.

The V call is TRBV5-6, the J call TRBJ2-3, with 12 bases fitting TRBD2. Germline loops: CDR1 SGHDT, CDR2 YYEEEE. V trimming: 8 bases; J trimming: 5 bases; junction bases outside the gene matches: 6. CDR3 length: 14 residues. CDR3: CASRLAGGRDTQYF. The CDR3, as DNA: TGTGCCAGTCGTCTAGCGGGAGGGCGAGATACGCAGTATTTT.

Regarding this clone: Mismatch with germline at one junction end may stem from a read error. V is TRBV5-4 and J is TRBJ2-7; perhaps TRBD2 as D (5 bases). The CDR3 has 15 amino acids. Per the germline V gene, CDR1 is SGHNT and CDR2 is YYREEE (reference sequence). CDR3 region: CASSQAAESSYEQYF. The CDR3 DNA sequence: TGCGCCAGCAGCCAAGCGGCGGAAAGCTCCTACGAGCAGTACTTC. The whole variable domain, remainder taken from reference TRBV5-4 and TRBJ2-7, is ETGVTQSPTHLIKTRGQQVTLRCSSQSGHNTVSWYQQALGQGPQFIFQYYREEENGRGNFPPRFSGLQFPNYSSELNVNALELDDSALYLCASSQAAESSYEQYFGPGTRLTVT.

The chain recombines TRBV30 with TRBJ2-7; 9 bases line up with TRBD2. The CDR3 is made up of 13 amino acids. Germline V gives CDR1 GTSNPN, CDR2 SVGIG (reference sequence). Germline trimming cut 4 bases from V and 6 bases from J; bases unmatched to any gene: 7. CDR3: CAWNQREVGEQYF. The CDR3 DNA sequence: TGTGCCTGGAACCAGCGGGAGGTTGGCGAGCAGTACTTC.

The gene calls are TRBV7-2 and TRBJ2-7, with a possible D match to TRBD2 (6 bases). The V gene's germline CDR1 is SGHTA and CDR2 FQGNSA. This CDR3 is 15 amino acids long. V was pared by 1 base and J by 3 bases, with 13 bases between. CDR3 residues: CASSLVGLADYEQYF. The CDR3 DNA sequence: TGTGCCAGCAGCTTAGTGGGGTTAGCGGACTACGAGCAGTACTTC.

The chain combines TRBV27 with TRBJ2-1; D is perhaps TRBD2 (6 bases). The V end lost 3 bases, the J end lost 3 bases, and 6 bases lay between the germline ends. The CDR3 loop spans 13 amino acids. Germline CDR1 MNHEY, CDR2 SMNVEV (reference sequence). As DNA, the CDR3 is TGTGCCAGCAGTTTTAGCGGCTACAATGAGCAGTTCTTC. Its translation: CASSFSGYNEQFF.

V is TRBV7-9 and J is TRBJ2-3; a weak D match, TRBD1 (6 bases). The CDR3 is 13 residues long. With 4 bases removed from V and 14 bases from J, the gap between germline ends came to 19 bases. Germline CDR1 SEHNR, CDR2 FQNEAQ (reference sequence). This CDR3 is CASSSRTGFPGYF. For the CDR3, the DNA is TGTGCCAGCAGCTCCCGAACAGGGTTCCCCGGGTATTTT.

A single count supports this clone. DNA for the CDR3: TGTGCCAGCAGTCCCGATTGGGGGCTGAATCAGCCCCAGCATTTT. Translated, it gives CASSPDWGLNQPQHF. The gene calls are TRBV27 and TRBJ1-5, with D possibly matching TRBD1 (6 bases). CDR1 MNHEY and CDR2 SMNVEV come from the germline V gene (reference sequence). Trimming pared 5 bases from V and 4 bases from J, leaving 15 bases between. The CDR3 has 15 amino acids.

V and J are TRBV7-9 and TRBJ2-1; maybe TRBD2 (6 bases). The CDR3 is made up of 15 amino acids. Looked up from germline, CDR1 is SEHNR and CDR2 is FQNEAQ (reference sequence). Trimming removed 5 bases at V and 7 bases at J, with 18 bases between. CDR3 bases: TGTGCCAGCAGCCCGTACAATCCGGGGAGGAATGAGCAGTTCTTC. It translates to CASSPYNPGRNEQFF. The whole variable domain, remainder taken from reference TRBV7-9 and TRBJ2-1, is DTGVSQNPRHKITKRGQNVTFRCDPISEHNRLYWYRQTLGQGPEFLTYFQNEAQLEKSRLLSDRFSAERPKGSFSTLEIQRTEQGDSAMYLCASSPYNPGRNEQFFGPGTRLTVL.

V usage is TRBV5-6 and J usage is TRBJ1-2; 9 nucleotides line up with TRBD1. This CDR3 region has 16 residues. The germline CDR1 and CDR2 sequences are SGHDT and YYEEEE. Trimming cost V 3 bases and J 7 bases; bases outside gene matches: 13. CDR3 amino acids: CASSWGTGSLLGGYTF. The CDR3 DNA reads TGTGCCAGCAGCTGGGGGACAGGGAGCCTCCTTGGTGGCTACACCTTC. The complete variable domain, with remaining parts taken from reference TRBV5-6 and TRBJ1-2, reads DAGVTQSPTHLIKTRGQQVTLRCSPKSGHDTVSWYQQALGQGPQFIFQYYEEEERQRGNFPDRFSGHQFPNYSSELNVNALLLGDSALYLCASSWGTGSLLGGYTFGSGTRLTVV.

This clone is medium-sized in the sample. The CDR3 coding sequence is TGTGCCAGCAGCTCGAGCGGGAGCATGCACAATGAGCAGTTCTTC. Its protein is CASSSSGSMHNEQFF. V gene TRBV7-3 combines with J gene TRBJ2-1; TRBD2 matches 8 bases. The CDR3 sequence is 15 residues long. Germline CDR1 reads SGHTA; CDR2 reads FQGTGA. V trimming: 4 bases; J trimming: 5 bases; junction bases outside the gene matches: 7. The complete variable domain, with remaining parts taken from reference TRBV7-3 and TRBJ2-1, reads GAGVSQTPSNKVTEKGKYVELRCDPISGHTALYWYRQSLGQGPEFLIYFQGTGAADDSGLPNDRFFAVRPEGSVSTLKIQRTERGDSAVYLCASSSSGSMHNEQFFGPGTRLTVL.

The chain links TRBV6-4 to TRBJ2-2; D might be TRBD2 (5 bases). The CDR3 covers 13 residues. Germline-derived CDR1 and CDR2 are MRHNA and SNTAGT. The ends were cut back, 4 bases at V and 3 bases at J, with 6 bases in the middle. The CDR3 loop reads CASSGSDTGELFF. In nucleotides, the CDR3 is TGTGCCAGCAGTGGTAGCGACACCGGGGAGCTGTTTTTT.